This T cell receptor beta chain derives from a study of vaccination and CD4 T cells after COVID-19. This clonotype has a handful of counts. What it recognizes is unknown. The Oncomine TCR Beta short-read assay was what sequenced the DNA obtained from cultured CD4+ T cells. TCRdb itself ran the PCR reads through MiXCR, one entry per CDR3 protein. Among around 2,500 distinct CDR3 sequences listed, about two fifths were seen once. Treatment of the sample: approximately 11-day PBMC culture with coronavirus spike peptide pools or control peptides (ViraFEST assay). These CD4+ T cells came from an unexposed donor, sampled before the COVID-19 pandemic (2011-2018). V dropped 1 base and J dropped 12 bases, with 9 bases sitting between them. CDR3 length: 11 residues. Germline V gene sequence: CDR1 MNHNS, CDR2 SASEGT.

This receptor was identified in a human donor in good health. The J gene is TRBJ1-2, the V gene TRBV6-1; D is unclear. The sample taken for sequencing was CD4+ T cells from blood, cultured in vitro. The DNA of the CDR3 is TGTGCCAGCAGTGAAGTGAGCTTTCACACCTTC. This sequence encodes CASSEVSFHTF.